The clone carrying this T cell receptor (beta chain) was seen more than once but under ten times. Its cognate antigen is unknown. TCRdb reanalysed the reads using MiXCR and keeps one entry per CDR3 protein. The sample carries about 830,000 distinct CDR3 sequences, approximately 29% recorded once. The source of the sample is a study of T cell repertoires in cytomegalovirus infection. Overall study context: CMV infection plus the matching HLA type was flagged by public TCR beta signatures. The study, taken as a whole, reports: Using cumulative public TCR beta family frequency, the authors identified those who carried CMV together with the relevant HLA. There were HLA-C-restricted CMV-specific TCR beta clonotypes dominating the ex vivo response.

This specimen consisted of cultured CD8+ T cells from PBMCs, obtained from culture after CMV antigen stimulation. The TCR originated in a human donor in good health (CMV status not recorded). Some clones in this sample may be carry-over from other donors' samples.

CDR3: CASMGQGTGTQYF. The CDR3 coding sequence is TGTGCCAGCATGGGGCAGGGGACGGGGACCCAGTACTTC. The chain recombines TRBV12-3 or TRBV12-4 with TRBJ2-5; a weak D match, TRBD1 (6 bases). The CDR3 spans 13 residues. V shed 7 bases and J shed 7 bases, with 16 bases lying between them.